This TCR beta chain was recovered during a study of blood T cells in healthy people across ages (dated by TCRdb to the mid-2010s). Context from the whole study: In model experiments, template switching captured about one uniquely barcoded TCR beta cDNA molecule for every two T cells. The study measured age-related changes in TCR beta repertoire diversity using deep sequencing normalized with unique cDNA molecular identifiers. Donors were grouped into four age groups: young (average approximately 15 years), middle-aged (less than 40), aged (approximately 67) and long-lived (around 80). To avoid experimental bias, donors of different ages were randomly spread across the sequencing lanes. For two donors (one aged 18 to 30 and one aged 80 or older), the study analyzed two additional independent replicas of 1 million unique cDNA reads from the same blood draw.

Notes on this clonotype: Its target antigen remains unknown. No base quality information exists; no much larger clone differs at one position.

The donors were a few dozen Caucasian individuals from Russia, aged about 6 to 100 years, who were systemically healthy. Each donor gave 9 to 10 milliliters of peripheral blood, collected into EDTA-treated Vacutainer tubes. Ficoll-Paque density-gradient centrifugation was used to isolate PBMCs, with at least 6.5 million per sample. Total RNA, at least 6 micrograms per sample, was extracted from PBMCs with Trizol reagent. Naive CD45RAhigh/CD27high T cell percentages were measured by flow cytometry on a PBMC aliquot from every donor. Overall study outcomes, separate from this receptor: Bulk unsorted PBMC profiling prevented conclusive comparison of naive and antigen-experienced compartments. The CMV infection status of donors was not known, potentially confounding age-related changes in expanded clonotypes. Estimates of total diversity from one million sequenced T cells were regarded as lower bounds and underestimates. As age increased, observed TCR beta diversity per million T cells dropped in a roughly linear way, and a significant reduction was already evident by age 40. A strong correlation was found between observed TCR beta diversity and the percentage of naive T cells measured by flow cytometry. Compared with the aged group, the long-lived group had more naive CD4+ T cells, fewer expanded clones and increased TCR diversity, a pattern suggesting age selection.

V is trimmed back by 0 bases and J by 5 bases, and the junction contains 3 bases that no gene match accounts for. From the germline V gene, CDR1 is MNHEY and CDR2 is SVGAGI. The CDR3 sequence holds 14 residues, the cysteine and phenylalanine included. The entry retains the CDR3 DNA only, 42 bases that are in frame from base 1. Libraries were made using 5' RACE. Sequencing was performed on an Illumina HiSeq 2500. A second PCR of 7 to 11 cycles was performed with a sample-barcoded 5' primer and a J-beta primer mix. A unique molecular identifier was introduced onto each TCR beta cDNA molecule by a template-switch 5' adaptor carrying 12 random nucleotides. Each sample yielded at least 3 million CDR3-containing paired-end reads. First-strand cDNA was synthesized from all RNA with the Mint cDNA synthesis kit, primed by a TRBC-specific oligonucleotide. All cDNA was treated with uracil-DNA glycosylase and then went through a first 18-cycle PCR with the universal primers M1SS and BC2_uni_R. The original pipeline was this. Normalization of each sample was performed by random selection of 1 million high-quality reads, each carrying a distinct molecular identifier. Reads sharing molecular identifiers were discarded rather than binned into consensus sequences. MiTCR, with a Q25 quality threshold and the strictest error-elimination algorithm, was used for CDR3 identification, clonotype clustering and error correction. A nonparametric unseen species model using Euler transformation provided a lower-bound estimate of total TCR beta diversity. TCRdb trimmed the raw reads at Q25, called clones with MiXCR and kept productive beta chains. Records with the same CDR3 protein are collapsed into one entry carrying the most frequent genes and DNA. The V and J calls here are based on TCRdb, not the publication. In this sample the table shows over 300,000 distinct CDR3 sequences, about 49% of which occur a single time. The ten largest clones add up to 51% of the sample.

The sequence came from a man aged 60-69 years in good health. The sequence links TRBV6-5 to TRBJ2-7, with 8 bases matching TRBD2. Input material: blood. The bases read TGTGCCAGCAGTTACTCAGGACTAGCAAACGAGCAGTACTTC. This gives the protein CASSYSGLANEQYF.